The present T cell receptor beta chain was sequenced within a study of T cell repertoires in cytomegalovirus infection (dated by TCRdb to between 2018 and 2020). At the level of the whole study: Recently identified HLA-C-restricted CMV epitopes, whose presentation resists viral immunomodulation, were targeted by peptide stimulations together with well-studied HLA-B-restricted epitopes. The HLA type of each donor mattered for the analysis, because public TCR beta signatures pointed to carriage of CMV infection along with the matching HLA type.

General findings and caveats noted by the study authors: In both this cohort and an independent roughly 330-donor cohort, the cumulative frequency of public TCR beta family members distinguished carriers of CMV infection plus the relevant HLA type. The ex vivo response was dominated by HLA-C-restricted CMV-specific TCR beta clonotypes, and the single most frequent clonotype in two of eight donors was supplied by these HLA-C-restricted clonotypes.

CDR1 and CDR2 were assigned from the germline V gene as SGHVS and FNYEAQ. V drops 5 bases and J drops 8 bases, leaving 16 bases in between. The CDR3 contains 15 residues, cysteine and phenylalanine counted. Left in the record is the CDR3 DNA by itself, 45 bases read in frame from the first base. In light of the paper, this sample's treatment or condition label describes: in vitro stimulation with specific CMV peptide epitopes to enrich CMV-specific T cells. The sequencer was an Illumina HiSeq 1500. TCRdb's own reprocessing of the public reads used fastp at Q25 and MiXCR and kept productive beta chains. CDR3 protein sequences are deduplicated, and each keeps its most common genes and DNA. Across this sample there are roughly 570,000 distinct CDR3 sequences, with around 40% seen only once. 48% of the sample is in the top ten clones. About this clonotype itself: Its antigen specificity is not known. Per-base quality was not reported, and no clone a single base away is much larger than it.

This clonotype originated in a human donor in good health (CMV status not recorded). Some clones in this sample may be carry-over from other donors' samples. This chain is built from TRBV7-6 and TRBJ1-6; no confident D gene assignment can be made. Sequencing used cultured PBMCs, obtained from culture after CMV antigen stimulation. The nucleotides are TGTGCCAGCAGCCAAAGGGCCTCGAGGCATTCACCCCTCCACTTT. Translation gives CASSQRASRHSPLHF.